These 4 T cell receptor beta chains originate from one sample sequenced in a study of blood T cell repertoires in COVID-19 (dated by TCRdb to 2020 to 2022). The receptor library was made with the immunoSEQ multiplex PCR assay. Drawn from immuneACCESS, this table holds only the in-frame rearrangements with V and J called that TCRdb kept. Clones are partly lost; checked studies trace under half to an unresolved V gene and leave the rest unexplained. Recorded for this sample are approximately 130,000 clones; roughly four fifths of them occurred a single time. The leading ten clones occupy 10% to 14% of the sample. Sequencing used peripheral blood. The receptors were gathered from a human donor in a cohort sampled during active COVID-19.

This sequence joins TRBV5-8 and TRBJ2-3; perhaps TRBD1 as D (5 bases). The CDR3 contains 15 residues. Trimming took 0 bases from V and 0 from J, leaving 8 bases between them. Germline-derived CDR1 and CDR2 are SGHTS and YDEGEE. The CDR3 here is CASSLVQGSTDTQYF. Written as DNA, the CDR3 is TGTGCCAGCAGCTTGGTGCAGGGAAGCACAGATACGCAGTATTTT.

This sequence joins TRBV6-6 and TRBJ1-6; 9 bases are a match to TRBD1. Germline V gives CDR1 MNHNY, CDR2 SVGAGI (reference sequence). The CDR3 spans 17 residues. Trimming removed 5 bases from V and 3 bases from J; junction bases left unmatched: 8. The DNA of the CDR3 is TGTGCCAGCAGTCTGGAGGACAGGGGATTCTATAATTCACCCCTCCACTTT. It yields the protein CASSLEDRGFYNSPLHF.

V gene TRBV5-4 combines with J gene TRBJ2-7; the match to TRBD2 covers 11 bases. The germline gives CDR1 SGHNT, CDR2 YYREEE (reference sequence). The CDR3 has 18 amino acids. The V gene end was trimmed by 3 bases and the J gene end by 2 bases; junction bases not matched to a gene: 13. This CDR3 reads CASSSLAGGLTSPYEQYF. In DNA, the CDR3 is TGTGCCAGCAGCTCTCTAGCGGGGGGCTTAACCTCCCCCTACGAGCAGTACTTC.

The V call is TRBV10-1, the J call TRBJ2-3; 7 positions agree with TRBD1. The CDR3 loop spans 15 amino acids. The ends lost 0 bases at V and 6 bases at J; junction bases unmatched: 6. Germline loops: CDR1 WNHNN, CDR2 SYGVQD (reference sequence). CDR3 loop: CASSESWTGRDTQYF. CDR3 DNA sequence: TGCGCCAGCAGTGAGTCGTGGACAGGACGGGATACGCAGTATTTT.